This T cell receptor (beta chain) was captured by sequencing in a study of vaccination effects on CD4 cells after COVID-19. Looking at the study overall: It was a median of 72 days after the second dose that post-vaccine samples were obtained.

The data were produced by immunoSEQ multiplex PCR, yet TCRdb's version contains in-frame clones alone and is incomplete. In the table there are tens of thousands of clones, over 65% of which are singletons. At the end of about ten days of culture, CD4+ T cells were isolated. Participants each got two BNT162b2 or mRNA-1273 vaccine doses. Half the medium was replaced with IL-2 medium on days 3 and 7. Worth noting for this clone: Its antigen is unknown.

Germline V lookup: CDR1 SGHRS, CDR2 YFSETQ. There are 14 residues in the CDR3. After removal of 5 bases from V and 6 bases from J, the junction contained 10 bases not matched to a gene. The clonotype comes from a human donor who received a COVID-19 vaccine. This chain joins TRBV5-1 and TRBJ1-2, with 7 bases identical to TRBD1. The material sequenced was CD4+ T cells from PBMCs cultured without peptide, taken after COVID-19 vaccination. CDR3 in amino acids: CASSFETGINGYTF. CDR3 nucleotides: TGCGCCAGCAGTTTCGAGACAGGGATCAATGGCTACACCTTC.